This TCR beta chain emerged from a study of control samples from healthy donors and cancer patients. Germline V CDR1 and CDR2: LGHNA, YSLEER. The CDR3 is 15 amino acids. Trimming removed 0 bases from V and 5 bases from J, with 11 bases in between. The repertoire was sequenced with immunoSEQ multiplex PCR; TCRdb's copy has only in-frame clones and lacks some. The sample yields roughly 150,000 clones, around 88% seen once. This sequence originates from a man aged 18 to 30 in good health. The chain couples TRBV4-3 to TRBJ1-5, with no clear D. What was sequenced was blood. CDR3 bases: TGCGCCAGCAGCCAAGATGCGACCGGGGATCAGCCCCAGCATTTT. Protein product: CASSQDATGDQPQHF.